What follows is one T cell receptor beta chain and its context. Its antigen is unknown. Qualities for individual bases were not recorded, and no much larger clone is one base off. This sample was taken from a study of CD8+CD57+ T cells in acquired aplastic anemia (dated by TCRdb to the late 2010s). Study-level background: On average, sorted CD4+ and CD8+ cells yielded around 3.4 ug of extracted DNA, with a range of about 0.18 to 27.4 ug. A CD8+CD57+ expansion meant a frequency higher than the mean frequency seen in healthy subjects.

Genomic DNA served as template for TCR beta VDJ combination and CDR3 sequence profiling. An Illumina HiSeq 2000 was the platform used for TCR repertoire sequencing. For the original study's pipeline: Repertoire assessment relied on Simpson's diversity index, CDR3 size and DJ length profiles, and TRBV/TRBJ rearrangement plots. The immunodominant clone was defined as the most abundant DNA sequence in deep sequencing data. CDR3 amino acid sequences were checked for sharing between subjects and were compared against published repertoires and the VDJdb database. TCRdb itself trimmed the public reads at Q25 with fastp, ran MiXCR and retained productive beta chains. Entries are consolidated by CDR3 protein sequence, retaining the most common genes and DNA. TCRdb, not the original authors, processed these V and J calls. The sample table contains 450,000 to 550,000 distinct CDR3 sequences; only one count was recorded for approximately 33% of them. 0.75% to 0.95% of the sample rests with the top ten.

Points the paper makes about the study in general: CD8+ Simpson's diversity did not differ significantly between patients and healthy controls (P=0.060). Although around 30 CD8+ CDR3 sequences were shared by patients and controls, these sequences appeared highly expressed in patients and within the immunodominant clones of patients.

The patients picked for sequencing were ones in whom flow cytometry had shown an expansion of CD8+CD57+ cells. Every patient had severe acquired aplastic anemia, diagnosed using the International Study of Aplastic Anemia and Agranulocytosis and Camitta criteria. No therapy had been received by the patients at the time of blood sampling. TCR repertoires of sorted CD4+ and CD8+ blood T cells from severe aplastic anemia patients and healthy subjects were deep-sequenced in the study. Patients were enrolled in the USA under clinicaltrials.gov protocols 00001620, 01623167, 00001397, 00071045, 00081523 and 00961064. Ficoll-Paque density gradient centrifugation was used to isolate peripheral blood mononuclear cells. CD4+ and CD8+ T cells were sorted by FACS or magnetic beads before DNA extraction. The CDR3 starts with the cysteine, ends with the phenylalanine, and has 13 residues. Just CDR3 DNA is preserved here, 39 bases in frame from base 1. V lost 4 bases and J lost 4 bases; the stretch between them is 10 bases long. The germline V gene (reference sequence) yields DFQATT for CDR1 and SNEGSKA for CDR2.

This TCR was recovered from a human donor with aplastic anemia. The sequencing sample was made of sorted CD4+, CD8+, or CD8+CD57+ T cells (not recorded which) from PBMCs. This chain joins TRBV20-1 to TRBJ2-2, and possibly TRBD1, on 6 matching bases. The DNA is TGCAGTGCTAACGCCAGGGGCACCGGGGAGCTGTTTTTT. Its protein reads: CSANARGTGELFF.